One sample yielded the 32 T cell receptor beta chains listed below, sequenced in a study of cytomegalovirus exposure and HLA in healthy donors. The PCR employed 60 Vbeta primers together with 13 Jbeta primers. This table comes from immunoSEQ multiplex PCR, and its TCRdb copy is limited to in-frame clones, with some not included. This repertoire shows 75,000 to 90,000 clones, roughly 80% found once; its top ten account for about 22%. Input material: PBMCs. The receptors shown here come from a woman in her 40s in good health and CMV-seropositive.

CDR3 sequence (DNA): TGTGCCACCATGACAGGGACTCCAAATTCACCCCTCCACTTT. Translation gives CATMTGTPNSPLHF. The gene calls are TRBV28 and TRBJ1-6, with 7 nucleotides matching TRBD1. The CDR3 totals 14 residues. With 10 bases clipped from V and 7 bases from J, the junction kept 10 bases outside the gene matches. The germline CDR1 and CDR2 sequences are MDHEN and SYDVKM. The variable domain in full, completed from reference TRBV28 and TRBJ1-6, reads DVKVTQSSRYLVKRTGEKVFLECVQDMDHENMFWYRQDPGLGLRLIYFSYDVKMKEKGDIPEGYSVSREKKERFSLILESASTNQTSMYLCATMTGTPNSPLHFGNGTRLTVT.

The rearrangement links TRBV6-5 to TRBJ2-7, with a possible D match to TRBD1 (6 bases). Germline V gene data show CDR1 as MNHEY and CDR2 as SVGAGI. V lost 10 bases and J 3 bases, leaving 13 bases between the germline ends. This CDR3 contains 12 residues. CDR3 sequence (DNA): TGTGCCACCCAAAGGGGACACTACGAGCAGTACTTC. Protein product: CATQRGHYEQYF.

The rearrangement links TRBV5-1 to TRBJ2-1; 9 nucleotides line up with TRBD2. V dropped 0 bases and J dropped 3; count of bases not matched to a gene: 1. Germline values: CDR1 SGHRS, CDR2 YFSETQ. The CDR3 has 15 amino acids. CDR3 DNA sequence: TGCGCCAGCAGCTTGGATAGCGGGAGCTACAATGAGCAGTTCTTC. This encodes CASSLDSGSYNEQFF.

The chain has TRBV25-1 and TRBJ2-1, with TRBD2 as a possible D gene (6 bases). Germline assignment: CDR1 MGHDK and CDR2 SYGVNS. The germline V and J ends were trimmed by 6 bases and 3 bases, with 12 bases remaining between them. The CDR3 is 14 residues long. This chain's CDR3 is CASRDLANYNEQFF. In DNA, the CDR3 is TGTGCCAGCAGGGATCTAGCGAACTACAATGAGCAGTTCTTC. The variable domain in full, completed from reference TRBV25-1 and TRBJ2-1, reads EADIYQTPRYLVIGTGKKITLECSQTMGHDKMYWYQQDPGMELHLIHYSYGVNSTEKGDLSSESTVSRIRTEHFPLTLESARPSHTSQYLCASRDLANYNEQFFGPGTRLTVL.

The V and J genes are TRBV10-3 and TRBJ2-7; D gene uncertain. V lost 2 bases and J 4 bases, leaving 6 bases between the germline ends. The CDR3 spans 12 residues. In germline, CDR1 is ENHRY, CDR2 SYGVKD. The CDR3 here is CAISEQVYEQYF. The CDR3, as DNA: TGTGCCATCAGTGAGCAGGTTTACGAGCAGTACTTC.

This clone turned up a few times. The chain carries TRBV15 and TRBJ1-5; D is undetermined. In germline, CDR1 is LNHNV, CDR2 YYDKDF (reference sequence). Trimming removed 1 base at V and 4 bases at J, with 14 bases between. This CDR3 region has 16 residues. The CDR3 sequence: CATSRVHSSLNQPQHF. The DNA for the CDR3 is TGTGCCACCAGCAGAGTCCACTCTAGTTTAAATCAGCCCCAGCATTTT.

The CDR3, as DNA: TGCAGCGTTGCGGGGACACCAACCACCCAAGAGACCCAGTACTTC. It translates to CSVAGTPTTQETQYF. The rearrangement links TRBV29-1 to TRBJ2-5, with D possibly TRBD1 on 6 matching bases. Germline CDR1 SQVTM, CDR2 ANQGSEA. Between the trimmed V and J ends, which lost 4 bases and 1 base, there was a span of 16 bases. CDR3 length: 15 residues.

DNA of the CDR3: TGTGCCAGCAGTCCAGGGACAGGGCCTCTGCCCGGGGAGCTGTTTTTT. Translation: CASSPGTGPLPGELFF. The V call is TRBV27, the J call TRBJ2-2; TRBD1 agrees at 9 bases. Germline V lookup: CDR1 MNHEY, CDR2 SMNVEV (reference sequence). After removal of 5 bases from V and 6 bases from J, the junction contained 10 bases not matched to a gene. The CDR3 sequence is 16 residues long.

The V and J genes are TRBV27 and TRBJ1-2, with 12 bases lining up with TRBD1. The V gene end was trimmed by 4 bases and the J gene end by 6 bases; junction bases not matched to a gene: 6. Germline-derived CDR1 and CDR2 are MNHEY and SMNVEV (reference sequence). This CDR3 has 15 amino acids. The CDR3 reads CASSSPGQGANGYTF. The CDR3 nucleotides are TGTGCCAGCAGTTCCCCGGGACAGGGGGCGAATGGCTACACCTTC.

This clone has more than one count but fewer than ten. The chain joins TRBV28 to TRBJ1-5, with TRBD1 matching 8 bases. V was pared by 3 bases and J by 0 bases, with 1 base of the junction left unmatched. This CDR3 is 15 amino acids long. Per the germline V gene, CDR1 is MDHEN and CDR2 is SYDVKM. CDR3 in amino acids: CASSFQGASNQPQHF. In DNA, the CDR3 is TGTGCCAGCAGTTTTCAGGGGGCTAGCAATCAGCCCCAGCATTTT.

The rearrangement links TRBV15 to TRBJ1-1, with D hard to call. CDR1 and CDR2 from the germline V gene are LNHNV and YYDKDF (reference sequence). CDR3 length: 13 amino acids. Trimming shortened V by 8 bases and J by 7 bases, and 17 bases separated the two germline ends. CDR3 sequence (DNA): TGTGCCACCTCGGTGGGCTCAGCGGTTGAAGCTTTCTTT. Protein: CATSVGSAVEAFF.

The V gene is TRBV5-1, the J gene TRBJ2-7, with 8 bases identical to TRBD1. The CDR3 runs to 14 residues. CDR1 is SGHRS and CDR2 is YFSETQ in the germline V gene. V dropped 5 bases and J dropped 3; count of bases not matched to a gene: 7. The DNA of the CDR3 is TGCGCCAGCAGAACCCAGACAGGGGACTACGAGCAGTACTTC. It encodes CASRTQTGDYEQYF.

The chain carries TRBV28 and TRBJ1-5, with unresolved D. Germline V gene sequence: CDR1 MDHEN, CDR2 SYDVKM. The CDR3 covers 12 residues. The V end was cut by 5 bases, the J end by 7 bases, with 9 bases between. CDR3 nucleotide sequence: TGTGCCAGCAGTCCACTCGGGCAGCCCCAGCATTTT. Translating gives CASSPLGQPQHF. The entire variable domain, with the rest obtained from reference TRBV28 and TRBJ1-5, is as follows: DVKVTQSSRYLVKRTGEKVFLECVQDMDHENMFWYRQDPGLGLRLIYFSYDVKMKEKGDIPEGYSVSREKKERFSLILESASTNQTSMYLCASSPLGQPQHFGDGTRLSIL.

The chain couples TRBV6-5 to TRBJ1-1; D remains ambiguous. Per germline, CDR1 MNHEY and CDR2 SVGAGI. Trimming cost V 5 bases and J 11 bases, with 12 bases left between them. The CDR3 spans 11 residues. The chain's CDR3 is CASSRAGTAFF. As DNA, the CDR3 is TGTGCCAGCAGTCGAGCGGGTACGGCTTTCTTT.

This chain joins TRBV4-2 and TRBJ2-1, with 9 bases matching TRBD2. The V gene end was trimmed by 1 base and the J gene end by 5 bases; junction bases not matched to a gene: 6. CDR3 length: 16 residues. CDR1 and CDR2 (germline): LGHNA, YNFKEQ. Here the CDR3 DNA reads TGTGCCAGCAGCCAAGCTGCGACTAGCGGACACAATGAGCAGTTCTTC. Translated, it gives CASSQAATSGHNEQFF.

This clone was recorded only once. CDR3 DNA: TGTGCCAGCAGCTTAGATAGCTTCTCCTACGAGCAGTACTTC. This codes for CASSLDSFSYEQYF. The chain has TRBV7-2 and TRBJ2-7; D gene unclear. Germline loops: CDR1 SGHTA, CDR2 FQGNSA. With 1 base removed from V and 0 bases from J, the gap between germline ends came to 7 bases. This CDR3 contains 14 residues.

The rearrangement joins TRBV7-9 to TRBJ1-4; 7 bases match TRBD1. There are 12 residues in the CDR3. Trimming cost V 5 bases and J 7 bases; bases outside gene matches: 1. Germline V gives CDR1 SEHNR, CDR2 FQNEAQ (reference sequence). This chain's CDR3 is CASSPGGEKLFF. The CDR3 region has the DNA TGTGCCAGCAGCCCAGGGGGTGAAAAACTGTTTTTT.

The chain employs TRBV30 and TRBJ2-6; D perhaps matches TRBD2 (5 bases). The length of the CDR3 is 18 residues. The germline CDR1 and CDR2 sequences are GTSNPN and SVGIG (reference sequence). Trimming pared 2 bases from V and 0 bases from J, leaving 17 bases between. The CDR3 DNA reads as TGTGCCTGGAGTCACAGACGGACTTTCAGCTCTGGGGCCAACGTCCTGACTTTC. Encoded protein: CAWSHRRTFSSGANVLTF.

The chain combines TRBV5-1 with TRBJ1-2; D not resolved. Germline V gene lookup returns CDR1 SGHRS and CDR2 YFSETQ. This CDR3 region has 13 residues. V was cut by 1 base and J by 8 bases, with 12 bases left in between. CDR3 protein: CASSLRESGGYTF. Written as DNA, the CDR3 is TGCGCCAGCAGCTTGAGGGAGAGTGGGGGCTACACCTTC.

The rearrangement links TRBV15 to TRBJ1-5, with D possibly being TRBD1 (6 bases). With 2 bases removed from V and 4 bases from J, the gap between germline ends came to 12 bases. The CDR3 spans 15 residues. Germline-derived CDR1 and CDR2 are LNHNV and YYDKDF (reference sequence). This CDR3 reads CATSRQDRLNQPQHF. In nucleotides, the CDR3 is TGTGCCACCAGCAGACAAGACAGGCTGAATCAGCCCCAGCATTTT. Using reference TRBV15 and TRBJ1-5 for the parts outside the CDR3, the full variable domain is DAMVIQNPRYQVTQFGKPVTLSCSQTLNHNVMYWYQQKSSQAPKLLFHYYDKDFNNEADTPDNFQSRRPNTSFCFLDIRSPGLGDTAMYLCATSRQDRLNQPQHFGDGTRLSIL.

The chain couples TRBV6-1 to TRBJ1-6, with D possibly TRBD1 on 6 matching bases. V lost 0 bases, J lost 13 bases, and 10 bases lay in between. CDR1 MNHNS and CDR2 SASEGT come from the germline V gene. The CDR3 is 13 residues long. CDR3 in amino acids: CASSEARGAPLHF. For the CDR3, the DNA is TGTGCCAGCAGTGAAGCGCGGGGGGCTCCCCTCCACTTT.

The chain recombines TRBV4-1 with TRBJ1-1; TRBD1 matches at 8 bases. Germline V gene lookup returns CDR1 MGHRA and CDR2 YSYEKL. This CDR3 contains 16 residues. With V trimmed by 2 bases and J by 1 base, 6 bases remained unmatched. The CDR3 here is CASSQIIGQGNTEAFF. CDR3 DNA: TGCGCCAGCAGCCAAATAATTGGACAGGGGAACACTGAAGCTTTCTTT.

The chain joins TRBV25-1 to TRBJ2-3; D gene uncertain. This CDR3 region has 18 residues. Germline-derived CDR1 and CDR2 are MGHDK and SYGVNS. V gave up 4 bases and J gave up 2 bases, with 22 bases separating them. CDR3: CASSGDKRQTGPTDTQYF. The CDR3 DNA reads as TGTGCCAGCAGTGGTGACAAGAGACAAACCGGTCCCACAGATACGCAGTATTTT.

The chain employs TRBV6-1 and TRBJ1-3, with D possibly TRBD1 on 6 matching bases. The CDR3 has 15 residues. V dropped 3 bases and J dropped 0 bases, with 9 bases sitting between them. Germline V CDR1 and CDR2: MNHNS, SASEGT. Here the CDR3 DNA reads TGTGCCAGCAGTGAGGGAGGGGGCTCTGGAAACACCATATATTTT. Its protein product is CASSEGGGSGNTIYF.

This clone was detected only a few times. The chain combines TRBV6-1 with TRBJ2-1; maybe TRBD1 (5 bases). V lost 2 bases and J lost 12, with 11 bases in between. The CDR3 loop spans 12 amino acids. The germline V gene has CDR1 MNHNS and CDR2 SASEGT. Here the CDR3 reads CASSETGHGQFF. The CDR3 DNA reads TGTGCCAGCAGTGAAACAGGTCACGGGCAGTTCTTC.

The chain employs TRBV10-1 and TRBJ2-3, with 8 bases fitting TRBD2. The CDR3 is made up of 14 amino acids. V lost 6 bases to trimming and J lost 4 bases; unmatched junction nucleotides: 6. The germline CDR1 and CDR2 sequences are WNHNN and SYGVQD (reference sequence). CDR3 amino acids: CASRGRGASDTQYF. Here the CDR3 DNA reads TGCGCCAGCAGGGGGCGGGGGGCCTCAGATACGCAGTATTTT.

The chain joins TRBV7-8 to TRBJ2-7; 7 bases match TRBD1. The CDR3 loop spans 15 amino acids. Losses at the gene ends were 2 bases for V and 5 bases for J; bases not matched to a gene: 9. The V gene's germline CDR1 is SGHVS and CDR2 FQNEAQ. The CDR3 nucleotides read TGTGCCAGCAGCTTAAGCAGGGGGTACATTGACGAGCAGTACTTC. Translated, it gives CASSLSRGYIDEQYF.

The genes are TRBV6-6 and TRBJ2-7; TRBD1 is a possible D gene (6 bases). V was cut by 7 bases and J by 3 bases, with 19 bases left in between. This CDR3 is 15 amino acids long. Looked up from germline, CDR1 is MNHNY and CDR2 is SVGAGI (reference sequence). This chain's CDR3 is CASMDQGRRDYEQYF. As DNA, the CDR3 is TGTGCCAGCATGGATCAGGGGCGGCGTGACTACGAGCAGTACTTC.

This sequence joins TRBV6-5 and TRBJ1-1; TRBD1 agrees at 10 bases. The CDR3 runs 16 residues. V shed 2 bases, J shed 4 bases, and the junction held 7 bases outside the gene matches. CDR1 is MNHEY, CDR2 SVGAGI, per germline. Written as DNA, the CDR3 is TGTGCCAGCAGTTACCTACCGGGACAGGGGTCCACTGAAGCTTTCTTT. This codes for CASSYLPGQGSTEAFF.

The chain carries TRBV6-5 and TRBJ2-5; TRBD1 is a possible D gene (6 bases). The germline V gene encodes CDR1 MNHEY and CDR2 SVGAGI. This CDR3 contains 15 residues. V was pared by 6 bases and J by 7 bases, with 21 bases between. Here the CDR3 reads CASRLTSGAGRTQYF. The CDR3 region has the DNA TGTGCCAGCAGATTGACATCAGGGGCAGGACGGACCCAGTACTTC.

This sequence joins TRBV29-1 and TRBJ1-1, with TRBD1 as a possible D gene (5 bases). V lost 8 bases, J lost 0 bases, and 19 bases lay in between. CDR3 length: 15 amino acids. CDR1 SQVTM and CDR2 ANQGSEA come from the germline V gene. CDR3 nucleotides: TGCAGCTTCCTCCAGCCCAGGGTCATGAACACTGAAGCTTTCTTT. Translation gives CSFLQPRVMNTEAFF.

This clone has only a few counts. The chain joins TRBV30 to TRBJ1-6, with D unclear. V lost 3 bases, J lost 7 bases, and 16 bases lay in between. Germline V gene data show CDR1 as GTSNPN and CDR2 as SVGIG (reference sequence). This CDR3 is 15 amino acids long. The CDR3 loop reads CAWRAFAGVNSPLHF. The CDR3 DNA reads TGTGCCTGGAGAGCGTTCGCGGGCGTCAATTCACCCCTCCACTTT.